The 10 T cell receptor beta chains presented below share a single source sample, sequenced in a study of blood T cell repertoires in COVID-19. Clones were sequenced by immunoSEQ multiplex PCR, and TCRdb holds only the in-frame ones, with some missing. The sample holds about 140,000 clones, roughly 80% seen once. Sequencing input: peripheral blood. Receptors were obtained from a man aged 45 to 65 with active or convalescent COVID-19.

The rearrangement uses TRBV5-1 and TRBJ2-1; 10 positions match TRBD2. CDR3 length: 17 amino acids. Germline CDR1 reads SGHRS; CDR2 reads YFSETQ. J lost 1 base, V lost 0 bases, and 4 bases had no gene match. The CDR3 region is CASSLVLAGGSYNEQFF. CDR3 DNA sequence: TGCGCCAGCAGCTTGGTATTAGCGGGAGGTTCCTACAATGAGCAGTTCTTC.

This chain links TRBV5-1 with TRBJ2-7; 7 bases match TRBD1. CDR1 is SGHRS, CDR2 YFSETQ, per germline. V shed 0 bases, J shed 0 bases, and the junction held 6 bases outside the gene matches. This CDR3 spans 16 amino acids. The CDR3 spells CASSLGTGGISYEQYF. The CDR3 region has the DNA TGCGCCAGCAGCTTGGGGACAGGTGGAATCTCCTACGAGCAGTACTTC.

The chain uses TRBV12-3 or TRBV12-4 and TRBJ1-2; no clear D gene. V was shortened by 8 bases and J by 4 bases, with 14 bases between the two germline ends. The CDR3 is 13 amino acids. CDR3 bases: TGTGCCAGCGTCCTATCTCCACTCTATGGCTACACCTTC. Encoded protein: CASVLSPLYGYTF.

The genes are TRBV5-4 and TRBJ2-7; possible D gene TRBD1, 6 bases. V lost 5 bases and J lost 4, with 16 bases in between. Germline loops: CDR1 SGHNT, CDR2 YYREEE (reference sequence). This CDR3 is built from 14 residues. The CDR3 nucleotides read TGTGCCAGCAGGACCCCAGGGGTTAGGTACGAGCAGTACTTC. Protein sequence: CASRTPGVRYEQYF.

This sequence joins TRBV5-3 and TRBJ1-3; D is unclear. TRBV5-3 is designated an ORF whose function remains uncertain. With 2 bases removed from V and 4 bases from J, the gap between germline ends came to 10 bases. This CDR3 has 14 residues. Written as DNA, the CDR3 is TGTGCCAGAAGCTTACCAGGCGGGGGAAACACCATATATTTT. It is translated as CARSLPGGGNTIYF.

There are a few counts of this clone. Written as DNA, the CDR3 is TGTGCCAGCACCCGAGGGGAGCCAGACAATGAGCAGTTCTTC. It yields the protein CASTRGEPDNEQFF. The J gene is TRBJ2-1, the V gene TRBV7-8; perhaps D is TRBD1 or TRBD2 (5 bases each). Trimming removed 7 bases at V and 5 bases at J, with 15 bases between. Germline V gives CDR1 SGHVS, CDR2 FQNEAQ. This CDR3 is 14 amino acids long.

The chain has TRBV5-7 and TRBJ1-3; tentative D call: TRBD1 (5 bases). TRBV5-7 is an ORF; its function is uncertain. The CDR3 spans 15 residues. Between the trimmed V and J ends, which lost 2 bases and 2 bases, there was a span of 11 bases. The CDR3 here is CASSFGGGTGNTIYF. Written as DNA, the CDR3 is TGTGCCAGCAGCTTCGGGGGGGGTACTGGAAACACCATATATTTT.

The chain employs TRBV30 and TRBJ1-5, with D perhaps matching TRBD1 (5 bases). The germline V and J ends were trimmed by 2 bases and 0 bases, with 11 bases remaining between them. The germline CDR1 and CDR2 sequences are GTSNPN and SVGIG (reference sequence). This CDR3 is built from 15 residues. The CDR3 nucleotides are TGTGCCTGGAGTAAGGGAGGGGCTAGCAATCAGCCCCAGCATTTT. Its protein is CAWSKGGASNQPQHF.

This clone was picked up a small number of times. The chain joins TRBV9 to TRBJ1-2; TRBD1 is a possible D gene (6 bases). The CDR3 spans 14 residues. Germline-derived CDR1 and CDR2 are SGDLS and YYNGEE. V lost 4 bases, J lost 2 bases, and 12 bases lay in between. CDR3 sequence (DNA): TGTGCCAGCAGCTCTCGGACAGAGAACTATGGCTACACCTTC. This sequence encodes CASSSRTENYGYTF.

This clone was seen more than once but under ten times. J is TRBJ2-2 and V is TRBV13, with a possible D match to TRBD2 (5 bases). This CDR3 spans 16 amino acids. Trimming stripped 2 bases from V and 3 bases from J, with 13 bases between. CDR1 and CDR2 (germline): PRHDT, FYEKMQ (reference sequence). DNA for the CDR3: TGTGCCAGCAGCTTACTCAGATTCGGGGACACCGGGGAGCTGTTTTTT. This sequence encodes CASSLLRFGDTGELFF.